One and the same sample provided the 20 T cell receptor beta chains below, sequenced in a study of blood T cell repertoires in COVID-19. TCRdb's table, derived via immunoSEQ multiplex PCR, lists solely in-frame clones and lacks some. The data show 200,000 to 300,000 clones, around 85% seen once. The sequenced material came from peripheral blood. All receptors derive from a woman aged 55-69 years with active or convalescent COVID-19.

V usage is TRBV19 and J usage is TRBJ1-2; 12 bases map to TRBD1. Germline V gene lookup returns CDR1 LNHDA and CDR2 SQIVND (reference sequence). The J segment lost 2 bases and the V segment lost 7 bases, leaving 20 bases of the junction unmatched. CDR3 length: 20 amino acids. The DNA for the CDR3 is TGTGCCAGTATTTCACTTATCAGGCGGGACAGGGGGCCTAGGAACTATGGCTACACCTTC. It specifies CASISLIRRDRGPRNYGYTF.

V and J are TRBV5-4 and TRBJ2-2; TRBD1 aligns across 9 bases. CDR1 and CDR2 from the germline V gene are SGHNT and YYREEE (reference sequence). The CDR3 is made up of 15 amino acids. Unmatched junction bases numbered 5, after V lost 3 bases and J lost 5 bases. CDR3 DNA sequence: TGTGCCAGCAGCTATGGGACAGGGAGGACCGGGGAGCTGTTTTTT. It encodes CASSYGTGRTGELFF.

Only one count was recorded for this clone. The chain is built from TRBV24-1 and TRBJ1-2, with 8 bases that match TRBD1. The CDR3 is made up of 15 amino acids. Germline V gene lookup returns CDR1 KGHDR and CDR2 SFDVKD. Trimming cost V 7 bases and J 6 bases; bases outside gene matches: 12. CDR3 bases: TGTGCCACCAGCCCCCCTGGACAGGGAAGGAATGGCTACACCTTC. Protein: CATSPPGQGRNGYTF.

The V and J genes are TRBV4-2 and TRBJ1-2; TRBD1 agrees at 7 bases. This CDR3 spans 15 amino acids. The J segment lost 1 base and the V segment lost 4 bases, leaving 6 bases of the junction unmatched. The germline V gene has CDR1 LGHNA and CDR2 YNFKEQ. The CDR3 sequence: CASSPRTGLNYGYTF. The CDR3 coding sequence is TGTGCCAGCAGCCCCCGGACAGGTCTTAACTATGGCTACACCTTC.

The chain combines TRBV9 with TRBJ2-3; TRBD2 aligns across 9 bases. Germline V gene lookup returns CDR1 SGDLS and CDR2 YYNGEE. The CDR3 length is 16 residues. V dropped 3 bases and J dropped 1; count of bases not matched to a gene: 6. CDR3 nucleotide sequence: TGTGCCAGCAGCGCCGGACTAGCGCTACGCACAGATACGCAGTATTTT. This sequence encodes CASSAGLALRTDTQYF.

V gene TRBV5-8 combines with J gene TRBJ2-3, with 8 nucleotides matching TRBD2. The germline V gene encodes CDR1 SGHTS and CDR2 YDEGEE. The length of the CDR3 is 15 residues. With V trimmed by 2 bases and J by 0 bases, 2 bases remained unmatched. This CDR3 reads CASSFGTRSTDTQYF. The DNA of the CDR3 is TGTGCCAGCAGCTTTGGGACTAGAAGCACAGATACGCAGTATTTT.

The chain links TRBV6-1 to TRBJ2-1; 8 bases agree with TRBD1. The CDR3 contains 15 residues. V was clipped by 0 bases and J by 8 bases; unmatched bases: 6. CDR1 MNHNS and CDR2 SASEGT come from the germline V gene. The CDR3 DNA reads as TGTGCCAGCAGTGAAGCGTCAGGGGGCTTATATGAGCAGTTCTTC. Its translation is CASSEASGGLYEQFF.

J is TRBJ2-7 and V is TRBV7-8, with 9 bases aligning to TRBD2. In germline, CDR1 is SGHVS, CDR2 FQNEAQ. V shed 4 bases and J 4 bases; nucleotides not matched to a gene: 5. The CDR3 runs to 14 residues. CDR3 in amino acids: CASSSAGGPYEQYF. The CDR3 DNA sequence: TGTGCCAGCAGCTCGGCGGGAGGGCCTTACGAGCAGTACTTC. The variable domain in full, completed from reference TRBV7-8 and TRBJ2-7, reads GAGVSQSPRYKVAKRGQDVALRCDPISGHVSLFWYQQALGQGPEFLTYFQNEAQLDKSGLPSDRFFAERPEGSVSTLKIQRTQQEDSAVYLCASSSAGGPYEQYFGPGTRLTVT.

J is TRBJ2-1 and V is TRBV7-9; 9 positions match TRBD2. Trimming took 7 bases from V and 6 from J; bases not matched to a gene: 10. The length of the CDR3 is 15 residues. Per the germline V gene, CDR1 is SEHNR and CDR2 is FQNEAQ (reference sequence). The CDR3 DNA reads TGTGCCAGCACCCAGGGCGGGAGGGCCCCCAATGAGCAGTTCTTC. Translated, it gives CASTQGGRAPNEQFF.

As to this clone: A read error may produce the germline difference seen at one junction end. The V call is TRBV12-3 or TRBV12-4, the J call TRBJ2-1; 10 bases align to TRBD2. The CDR3 is made up of 13 amino acids. Here the CDR3 reads CASSLAGANEQFF. CDR3 nucleotide sequence: TGTGCCAGCAGTCTAGCGGGAGCCAATGAGCAGTTCTTC.

The chain joins TRBV5-1 to TRBJ2-3; D gene ambiguous. V gave up 0 bases and J gave up 9 bases, with 17 bases separating them. The germline gives CDR1 SGHRS, CDR2 YFSETQ. The CDR3 spans 15 residues. The CDR3 loop is CASSLDTFPRGTQYF. The DNA of the CDR3 is TGCGCCAGCAGCTTGGACACATTCCCGCGAGGCACGCAGTATTTT.

The V call is TRBV30, the J call TRBJ1-5; 7 nucleotides align to TRBD1. The CDR3 covers 14 residues. Trimming cost V 1 base and J 5 bases; bases outside gene matches: 5. The germline V gene has CDR1 GTSNPN and CDR2 SVGIG (reference sequence). CDR3 amino acids: CAWSGQGGHQPQHF. CDR3 coding DNA: TGTGCCTGGAGTGGACAGGGAGGTCATCAGCCCCAGCATTTT.

The chain uses TRBV5-4 and TRBJ1-1; maybe TRBD1 (5 bases). CDR3 length: 16 amino acids. V was clipped by 3 bases and J by 0 bases, with 15 bases between them. The germline CDR1 and CDR2 sequences are SGHNT and YYREEE (reference sequence). In DNA, the CDR3 is TGTGCCAGCAGCTCACAGGCGATCGACATGAACACTGAAGCTTTCTTT. Encoded protein: CASSSQAIDMNTEAFF.

This clone has only a few counts. The V gene is TRBV27, the J gene TRBJ2-1, with 8 bases matching TRBD1. J gave up 3 bases and V 5 bases, and 6 bases lay outside the gene matches. The germline V gene has CDR1 MNHEY and CDR2 SMNVEV (reference sequence). The CDR3 covers 15 residues. CDR3 DNA sequence: TGTGCCAGCAGTCTTACAGGGGGGTACTACAATGAGCAGTTCTTC. Amino acid sequence: CASSLTGGYYNEQFF.

V usage is TRBV29-1 and J usage is TRBJ2-7, with 8 bases aligning to TRBD1. V was clipped by 7 bases and J by 5 bases; unmatched bases: 10. Per germline, CDR1 SQVTM and CDR2 ANQGSEA. CDR3 length: 13 residues. In DNA form, the CDR3 reads TGCAGCGGGATGGACAGGGCGAGGAACGAGCAGTACTTC. Translation gives CSGMDRARNEQYF.

This clone appeared a single time. The CDR3 loop reads CASSQGLAGFNEQFF. The DNA of the CDR3 is TGTGCCAGCAGCCAGGGACTAGCGGGGTTCAATGAGCAGTTCTTC. The rearrangement joins TRBV13 to TRBJ2-1, with 13 bases aligning to TRBD2. Germline trimming cut 5 bases from V and 6 bases from J; bases unmatched to any gene: 4. CDR1 PRHDT and CDR2 FYEKMQ come from the germline V gene (reference sequence). The CDR3 has 15 amino acids.

The chain is built from TRBV28 and TRBJ1-5; tentatively, D is TRBD1 (6 bases). Germline V gene lookup returns CDR1 MDHEN and CDR2 SYDVKM. The CDR3 is made up of 16 amino acids. With 6 bases removed from V and 10 bases from J, the gap between germline ends came to 25 bases. The CDR3 DNA reads TGTGCCAGCAGCTACGAAGCCTACAGGGTGGGGGCTCCCCAGCATTTT. Protein: CASSYEAYRVGAPQHF. Full variable domain (missing parts from reference TRBV28 and TRBJ1-5): DVKVTQSSRYLVKRTGEKVFLECVQDMDHENMFWYRQDPGLGLRLIYFSYDVKMKEKGDIPEGYSVSREKKERFSLILESASTNQTSMYLCASSYEAYRVGAPQHFGDGTRLSIL.

This chain links TRBV3-1 (or the pseudogene TRBV3-2) with TRBJ1-2; no firm D call. The CDR3 is 15 residues long. The germline V and J ends were trimmed by 4 bases and 0 bases, with 12 bases remaining between them. Germline V gene lookup returns CDR1 LGHDT and CDR2 YNNKEL (reference sequence). In DNA, the CDR3 is TGTGCCAGCAGCCCTGAGTGGTCCCCTAACTATGGCTACACCTTC. Protein product: CASSPEWSPNYGYTF.

The chain combines TRBV2 with TRBJ1-2; D is unclear. The CDR3 has 16 amino acids. CDR1 and CDR2 (germline): SNHLY, FYNNEI. V dropped 2 bases and J dropped 4 bases, with 17 bases sitting between them. CDR3 protein: CASSESGISSGYGYTF. The CDR3 DNA sequence: TGTGCCAGCAGTGAAAGCGGGATCTCAAGTGGCTATGGCTACACCTTC.

CDR3 amino acids: CASYGGFQETQYF. CDR3 sequence (DNA): TGTGCCAGCTACGGAGGTTTTCAAGAGACCCAGTACTTC. This chain joins TRBV2 and TRBJ2-5; maybe TRBD2 (5 bases). Germline V gene sequence: CDR1 SNHLY, CDR2 FYNNEI. This CDR3 is 13 amino acids long. V dropped 8 bases and J dropped 2 bases, with 12 bases sitting between them.